The present entry profiles one T cell receptor (beta chain) with its context. The antigen is unknown. This sample is drawn from a study of CD8 T cells in Susac syndrome. Overall study results and limits: The peak of CD8+ clonal expansion in Susac was seen in TEMRA cells and active patients.

The V end was cut by 5 bases, the J end by 9 bases, with 7 bases between. The CDR3 has 11 residues. Random hexamers served to reverse transcribe about 0.5 to 1 ug RNA. Coverage of TCR beta CDR3 amplification by immunoSEQ multiplex PCR extended to 54 Vbeta and 13 Jbeta. Via MiXCR, TCRdb re-called the immunoSEQ multiplex PCR reads, giving one row per CDR3 protein. Of some 140,000 distinct CDR3 sequences listed, roughly 94% were seen once; the top ten hold roughly 0.17%. As judged by recently defined diagnostic criteria, patients with Susac syndrome had definite or probable disease. While CD8+ and CD4+ T cells were isolated negatively, TEMRA cells were enriched by FACS.

The chain links TRBV12-3 or TRBV12-4 to TRBJ2-2; D not certain. The sample was CD8+ T cells from PBMCs. The receptor was derived from a human donor with Susac syndrome. CDR3 in amino acids: CASSGIWELFF. The CDR3 DNA is TGTGCCAGCAGTGGTATCTGGGAGCTGTTTTTT.